What follows are 30 T cell receptor beta chains derived from one specimen sequenced in a study of Ad26.COV2.S vaccination and SARS-CoV-2 variants. TCRdb's copy holds only in-frame clones and misses some; the assay was immunoSEQ multiplex PCR. The profile shows more than 40,000 clones, approximately 83% of them singletons. The specimen comprised peripheral blood, sampled after recovery from COVID-19. Receptors originate from a human donor who had recovered from COVID-19.

The chain is built from TRBV2 and TRBJ2-3; D may correspond to TRBD1 or TRBD2 (5 bases each). V was shortened by 2 bases and J by 6 bases, with 6 bases between the two germline ends. This CDR3 contains 12 residues. CDR1 and CDR2 from the germline V gene are SNHLY and FYNNEI. CDR3 amino acids: CASSEWDDTQYF. The CDR3 DNA reads TGTGCCAGCAGTGAATGGGACGATACGCAGTATTTT.

The CDR3 loop reads CASSQEIASTDTQYF. Written as DNA, the CDR3 is TGTGCCAGCAGCCAAGAGATAGCTAGCACAGATACGCAGTATTTT. The V gene is TRBV14, the J gene TRBJ2-3; D remains unclear. V lost 0 bases, J lost 0 bases, and 7 bases lay in between. Germline V gene data show CDR1 as SGHDN and CDR2 as FVKESK. This CDR3 has 15 amino acids.

This clone was detected once. The chain has TRBV19 and TRBJ1-1, with a tentative D call TRBD1 (5 bases). There are 16 residues in the CDR3. From germline, CDR1 is LNHDA and CDR2 SQIVND (reference sequence). V shed 5 bases and J shed 1 base, with 17 bases lying between them. CDR3 amino acids: CASSSPLGGRNTEAFF. In nucleotides, the CDR3 is TGTGCCAGTAGTTCTCCCCTGGGGGGGAGGAACACTGAAGCTTTCTTT.

CDR3 in amino acids: CAWGRGQGQPQHF. In DNA, the CDR3 is TGTGCCTGGGGGAGGGGGCAGGGTCAGCCCCAGCATTTT. The chain is built from TRBV30 and TRBJ1-5; 7 bases align to TRBD1. This CDR3 spans 13 amino acids. CDR1 and CDR2 (germline): GTSNPN, SVGIG (reference sequence). Trimming at V came to 5 bases and at J to 6 bases, leaving 7 bases not matched to a gene. Based on the CDR3 plus reference TRBV30 and TRBJ1-5, the full variable domain is SQTIHQWPATLVQPVGSPLSLECTVEGTSNPNLYWYRQAAGRGLQLLFYSVGIGQISSEVPQNLSASRPQDRQFILSSKKLLLSDSGFYLCAWGRGQGQPQHFGDGTRLSIL.

The chain links TRBV19 to TRBJ2-6, with 9 nucleotides matching TRBD1. The CDR3 consists of 20 residues. V gave up 5 bases and J gave up 0 bases; unmatched junction bases: 14. From germline, CDR1 is LNHDA and CDR2 SQIVND (reference sequence). This chain's CDR3 is CASSLAFTGQGHSGANVLTF. CDR3 sequence (DNA): TGTGCCAGTAGTCTTGCTTTCACGGGACAGGGCCACTCTGGGGCCAACGTCCTGACTTTC.

The V gene is TRBV7-6, the J gene TRBJ2-3; no reliable D call. CDR3 length: 17 residues. V was shortened by 6 bases and J by 5 bases, with 24 bases between the two germline ends. Germline loops: CDR1 SGHVS, CDR2 FNYEAQ. Here the CDR3 reads CASSPKVGISIGDTQYF. CDR3 sequence (DNA): TGTGCCAGCAGTCCCAAGGTGGGGATCAGTATAGGAGATACGCAGTATTTT.

The chain joins TRBV11-2 to TRBJ2-4; D not resolved. The CDR3 is made up of 13 amino acids. CDR1 SGHAT and CDR2 FQNNGV come from the germline V gene. The V end was cut by 0 bases, the J end by 7 bases, with 7 bases between. This CDR3 reads CASSLEITNIQYF. CDR3 bases: TGTGCCAGCAGCTTAGAGATTACGAACATTCAGTACTTC.

V and J are TRBV6-5 and TRBJ2-2, with 7 bases lining up with TRBD2. Unmatched junction bases numbered 8, after V lost 7 bases and J lost 3 bases. Germline V CDR1 and CDR2: MNHEY, SVGAGI. CDR3 length: 15 residues. The CDR3, as DNA: TGTGCCAGCACTCAGACTAGCCCGCACACCGGGGAGCTGTTTTTT. Translating it yields CASTQTSPHTGELFF.

The chain recombines TRBV7-3 with TRBJ1-6; possible D gene TRBD1, 6 bases. V dropped 5 bases and J dropped 14 bases, with 10 bases sitting between them. This CDR3 is 11 amino acids long. Germline V gives CDR1 SGHTA, CDR2 FQGTGA. The CDR3 DNA is TGTGCCAGCAGCGCAGGGGACTCCCTCCACTTT. As protein: CASSAGDSLHF.

The chain combines TRBV5-1 with TRBJ2-7; 12 nucleotides agree with TRBD2. Germline trimming cut 4 bases from V and 6 bases from J; bases unmatched to any gene: 8. This CDR3 comprises 15 residues. The germline CDR1 and CDR2 sequences are SGHRS and YFSETQ. As DNA, the CDR3 is TGCGCCAGCAGCCCCGGACTAGCGGGGAACTTCGAGCAGTACGTC. Translated: CASSPGLAGNFEQYV.

The chain employs TRBV5-1 and TRBJ2-5, with D possibly being TRBD1 (6 bases). The length of the CDR3 is 14 residues. Germline V lookup: CDR1 SGHRS, CDR2 YFSETQ. The V end was cut by 2 bases, the J end by 1 base, with 9 bases between. The CDR3 DNA follows: TGCGCCAGCAGCTTTGGACAGATCCAAGAGACCCAGTACTTC. Translating it yields CASSFGQIQETQYF.

Details on this clone: This same CDR3 is encoded by further DNA sequences in the sample. The chain carries TRBV9 and TRBJ1-1; no firm D call. Trimming shortened V by 2 bases and J by 0 bases, and 2 bases separated the two germline ends. Germline V CDR1 and CDR2: SGDLS, YYNGEE. The CDR3 consists of 12 residues. As DNA, the CDR3 is TGTGCCAGCAGCGTTCTGAACACTGAAGCTTTCTTT. Translation: CASSVLNTEAFF.

The chain combines TRBV18 with TRBJ1-2, with TRBD1 as a possible D gene (6 bases). The CDR3 runs 17 residues. CDR1 KGHSH and CDR2 LQKENI come from the germline V gene. Trimming took off 3 bases at V and 0 bases at J, with 17 bases between the two ends. The CDR3 DNA reads as TGTGCCAGCTCACCCCGGGACAACGACCAAGCTAACTATGGCTACACCTTC. Its protein product is CASSPRDNDQANYGYTF.

This clone was counted once. This rearrangement joins TRBV5-8 to TRBJ1-1, with D unclear. The V end lost 0 bases, the J end lost 4 bases, and 10 bases lay between the germline ends. In germline, CDR1 is SGHTS, CDR2 YDEGEE. The CDR3 is made up of 14 amino acids. The DNA of the CDR3 is TGTGCCAGCAGCTTGGAAGGGATCGGCACTGAAGCTTTCTTT. Translated, it gives CASSLEGIGTEAFF.

The chain links TRBV6-1 to TRBJ1-2; D is unresolved. The germline CDR1 and CDR2 sequences are MNHNS and SASEGT. V was trimmed by 0 bases and J by 3 bases, leaving 14 bases between them. CDR3 size: 16 residues. CDR3: CASSEASFTPDYGYTF. As DNA, the CDR3 is TGTGCCAGCAGTGAAGCGAGTTTTACGCCAGACTATGGCTACACCTTC.

This clone was seen a single time. The chain recombines TRBV27 with TRBJ2-7; 7 bases are shared with TRBD1. The CDR3 is 15 residues long. V shed 4 bases and J 3 bases; nucleotides not matched to a gene: 9. Germline V gene sequence: CDR1 MNHEY, CDR2 SMNVEV (reference sequence). CDR3 bases: TGTGCCAGCAGTTATAAGGGGACAGTAATCTACGAGCAGTACGTC. This sequence encodes CASSYKGTVIYEQYV.

This clone has more than one count but fewer than ten. The V call is TRBV19, the J call TRBJ1-5, with a tentative D call TRBD1 (5 bases). The CDR3 is 15 residues long. Germline lookup yields CDR1 LNHDA and CDR2 SQIVND (reference sequence). The V gene lost 3 bases and the J gene lost 5 bases, with 14 bases spanning the gap. The CDR3 here is CASSIGAREDQPQHF. In DNA, the CDR3 is TGTGCCAGTAGTATCGGGGCCAGGGAAGATCAGCCCCAGCATTTT.

This clone was counted only a few times. The V gene is TRBV4-1, the J gene TRBJ2-3, with TRBD2 matching over 8 bases. V lost 7 bases and J lost 5; bases outside the gene matches: 5. There are 13 residues in the CDR3. Germline V gives CDR1 MGHRA, CDR2 YSYEKL. The CDR3 DNA follows: TGCGCCAGCACGCGGGGGGCGGGAGATACGCAGTATTTT. It is translated as CASTRGAGDTQYF.

The chain recombines TRBV5-1 with TRBJ2-1; D perhaps matches TRBD1 (6 bases). The CDR3 spans 15 residues. Trimming removed 0 bases at V and 4 bases at J, with 11 bases between. CDR1 is SGHRS, CDR2 YFSETQ, per germline. The DNA of the CDR3 is TGCGCCAGCAGCTTGGGACAGGTGGGATACAATGAGCAGTTCTTC. This codes for CASSLGQVGYNEQFF. Full variable domain (missing parts from reference TRBV5-1 and TRBJ2-1): KAGVTQTPRYLIKTRGQQVTLSCSPISGHRSVSWYQQTPGQGLQFLFEYFSETQRNKGNFPGRFSGRQFSNSRSEMNVSTLELGDSALYLCASSLGQVGYNEQFFGPGTRLTVL.

The V call is TRBV5-4, the J call TRBJ2-2, with D hard to call. The CDR3 is made up of 14 amino acids. Trimming left V 0 bases short and J 4 bases short, with 7 bases between. Germline V lookup: CDR1 SGHNT, CDR2 YYREEE (reference sequence). The CDR3 spells CASSLVRSTGELFF. DNA for the CDR3: TGTGCCAGCAGCTTGGTCAGGAGCACCGGGGAGCTGTTTTTT.

J is TRBJ2-1 and V is TRBV30; D possibly uses TRBD1 or TRBD2 (5 bases each). The CDR3 consists of 15 residues. The germline V gene encodes CDR1 GTSNPN and CDR2 SVGIG (reference sequence). The germline V and J ends were trimmed by 3 bases and 3 bases, with 15 bases remaining between them. The CDR3: CAWRTIGEYYNEQFF. The CDR3 DNA follows: TGTGCCTGGAGAACCATAGGGGAGTACTACAATGAGCAGTTCTTC.

The chain links TRBV29-1 to TRBJ1-1; D unclear. The CDR3 is 14 residues long. Germline CDR1 SQVTM, CDR2 ANQGSEA. With 4 bases removed from V and 3 bases from J, the gap between germline ends came to 15 bases. CDR3 sequence: CSVVEPPGDTEAFF. The DNA for the CDR3 is TGCAGCGTTGTGGAACCCCCCGGGGACACTGAAGCTTTCTTT. Full variable domain (outside the CDR3, taken from reference TRBV29-1 and TRBJ1-1): SAVISQKPSRDICQRGTSLTIQCQVDSQVTMMFWYRQQPGQSLTLIATANQGSEATYESGFVIDKFPISRPNLTFSTLTVSNMSPEDSSIYLCSVVEPPGDTEAFFGQGTRLTVV.

This rearrangement joins TRBV6-2 or TRBV6-3 to TRBJ2-3; D possibly uses TRBD1 or TRBD2 (6 bases each). The CDR3 has 13 amino acids. Trimming left V 0 bases short and J 13 bases short, with 14 bases between. Germline V gives CDR1 MNHEY, CDR2 SVGEGT. Written as DNA, the CDR3 is TGTGCCAGCAGTTACTCGCGGGACAATTTGAAGTATTTT. Amino acid sequence: CASSYSRDNLKYF.

The V call is TRBV5-1, the J call TRBJ2-1; no reliable D call. This CDR3 spans 15 amino acids. Germline V gene lookup returns CDR1 SGHRS and CDR2 YFSETQ. V lost 3 bases and J lost 0, with 10 bases in between. CDR3 in DNA: TGCGCCAGCAGCTGGTCCCTCAGCTCCTACAATGAGCAGTTCTTC. Its translation is CASSWSLSSYNEQFF. Full variable domain (remainder filled in from reference TRBV5-1 and TRBJ2-1): KAGVTQTPRYLIKTRGQQVTLSCSPISGHRSVSWYQQTPGQGLQFLFEYFSETQRNKGNFPGRFSGRQFSNSRSEMNVSTLELGDSALYLCASSWSLSSYNEQFFGPGTRLTVL.

This clone was seen only once. V gene TRBV11-2 combines with J gene TRBJ1-2; perhaps TRBD1 as D (6 bases). Germline-derived CDR1 and CDR2 are SGHAT and FQNNGV. The CDR3 contains 14 residues. Trimming took 1 base from V and 4 from J, leaving 10 bases between them. The DNA for the CDR3 is TGTGCCAGCAGCTTAGCCGACAGGAGCTATGGCTACACCTTC. Protein: CASSLADRSYGYTF.

This rearrangement joins TRBV10-2 to TRBJ1-2, with D uncertain. V lost 0 bases and J lost 6, with 5 bases in between. There are 12 residues in the CDR3. CDR1 is WSHSY, CDR2 SAAADI, per germline. CDR3 DNA sequence: TGCGCCAGCAGTGAGTCAGGGAATGGCTACACCTTC. It yields the protein CASSESGNGYTF.

The chain employs TRBV3-1 (or the pseudogene TRBV3-2) and TRBJ2-3; possibly TRBD1 or TRBD2 for D (5 bases each). V was cut by 6 bases and J by 5 bases, with 12 bases left in between. There are 13 residues in the CDR3. Germline lookup yields CDR1 LGHDT and CDR2 YNNKEL (reference sequence). CDR3 sequence: CASSQLGVDTQYF. In DNA form, the CDR3 reads TGTGCCAGCAGTCAACTAGGGGTAGATACGCAGTATTTT.

The chain employs TRBV28 and TRBJ2-7, with D perhaps given as TRBD1 or TRBD2 (5 bases each). Trimming removed 5 bases from V and 4 bases from J, with 18 bases in between. The CDR3 covers 15 residues. Germline CDR1 and CDR2: MDHEN and SYDVKM. The DNA for the CDR3 is TGTGCCAGCAGTCCTTCCCCCCTAGCAGGGTACGAGCAGTACTTC. This sequence encodes CASSPSPLAGYEQYF.

This chain links TRBV18 with TRBJ2-7; TRBD2 might be the D (6 bases). Trimming shortened V by 6 bases and J by 4 bases, and 25 bases separated the two germline ends. Germline CDR1 reads KGHSH; CDR2 reads LQKENI. The CDR3 extends over 17 amino acids. This chain's CDR3 is CASSPEAGGTLGYEQYF. CDR3 nucleotides: TGTGCCAGCTCCCCGGAGGCTGGCGGGACCTTGGGGTACGAGCAGTACTTC.

The J gene is TRBJ1-5, the V gene TRBV7-9; TRBD1 matches at 10 bases. The CDR3 sequence is 15 residues long. With 5 bases clipped from V and 3 bases from J, the junction kept 4 bases outside the gene matches. Germline CDR1 reads SEHNR; CDR2 reads FQNEAQ (reference sequence). CDR3 bases: TGTGCCAGCAGCCCGGGACAGGGGATCAATCAGCCCCAGCATTTT. Translation: CASSPGQGINQPQHF.